The rows below give T cell receptor beta chains drawn from one sample of a study of T cell clonotyping in hematopoietic cell transplantation. Data came from immunoSEQ multiplex PCR; TCRdb stores just in-frame clones and leaves some out. Among approximately 70,000 clones listed, around 94% were seen once. The specimen was peripheral blood mononuclear cells. The receptors come from a man between 45 and 60 years old in good health. Some clones in this sample may be carry-over from other donors' samples. The CDR3 runs from the conserved cysteine through the conserved F or W. D genes are given only for firm matches. Size is omitted from some rows. Given values are once, few, many or a class for expanded clones.

v_call,d_call,clone_size,j_call,cdr3_nt,cdr3_aa
TRBV15,TRBD1,-,TRBJ1-1,TGTGCCACCACAAAAAGCACAGGGGGGATCACTGAAGCTTTCTTT,CATTKSTGGITEAFF
TRBV7-9,-,once,TRBJ1-1,TGTGCCAGCAGTCTCGAGGGTGAAGCTTTCTTT,CASSLEGEAFF
TRBV6-1,-,once,TRBJ2-1,TGTGCCAGCAGTGGCTCTGGGGCGAATGAGCAGTTCTTC,CASSGSGANEQFF
TRBV7-8,-,-,TRBJ2-7,TGTGCCAGCAGCTTCCGAGTGGGAAACGAGCAGTACTTC,CASSFRVGNEQYF
TRBV7-9,-,-,TRBJ2-2,TGTGCCAGCAGCTTAGTGTCCGGGGAGCTGTTTTTT,CASSLVSGELFF
TRBV28,-,-,TRBJ1-1,TGTGCCAGCAGAACCGGAAGCCCTGAAGCTTTCTTT,CASRTGSPEAFF
TRBV4-3,TRBD2,-,TRBJ2-5,TGCGCCAGCAGCCAAGAGCCTAGCGGGAGCTCGGGACAGACCCAGTACTTC,CASSQEPSGSSGQTQYF
TRBV4-1,TRBD1,-,TRBJ2-2,TGCGCCAGCAGCCAATGGCCCGAGGGACAGTCCACCGGGGAGCTGTTTTTT,CASSQWPEGQSTGELFF
TRBV28,-,-,TRBJ2-7,TGTGCCAGCAGTTCACGAGGGGGAGGCTACGAGCAGTACTTC,CASSSRGGGYEQYF
TRBV5-1,-,-,TRBJ2-7,TGCGCCAGCAGCTTGTCAGGGGTCCTCGAGGGAATGGAGCAGTACTTC,CASSLSGVLEGMEQYF
TRBV11-2,-,-,TRBJ1-1,TGTGCCAGCAGCTTAGATCATTTGGGGTCGTACACTGAAGCTTTCTTT,CASSLDHLGSYTEAFF
TRBV28,TRBD1,once,TRBJ2-5,TGTGCCAGCAGACGAGACAGGGGAGGTTGGGAGACCCAGTACTTC,CASRRDRGGWETQYF
TRBV4-1,TRBD2,few,TRBJ2-2,TGCGCCAGCAGACTGATACCACTAGCGGGCATGAACACCGGGGAGCTGTTTTTT,CASRLIPLAGMNTGELFF
TRBV4-1,TRBD1,-,TRBJ1-2,TGCGCCAGCAGCCAAGTCCCCGGGACAGCCTATGGCTACACCTTC,CASSQVPGTAYGYTF
TRBV9,TRBD1,-,TRBJ2-4,TGTGCCAGCAGCCCTCGGGACAGCAAAAACATTCAGTACTTC,CASSPRDSKNIQYF
TRBV7-2,TRBD2,-,TRBJ2-1,TGTGCCAGCACTCTCCGGGCTAGCGGCTACAATGAGCAGTTCTTC,CASTLRASGYNEQFF
TRBV6-5,TRBD1,-,TRBJ1-4,TGTGCCAGCAGTAACACAGGGGGGTATGAAAAACTGTTTTTT,CASSNTGGYEKLFF